Listed here are 20 T cell receptor beta chains from one sample, sequenced in a study of blood T cell repertoires in COVID-19. Sequencing was performed with immunoSEQ multiplex PCR; in TCRdb, only in-frame clones are kept and a portion is missing. This table has about 190,000 clones, 80% to 90% appearing once. Sequenced material: peripheral blood. The receptor set was obtained from a man aged 30 to 45 with acute or convalescent COVID-19.

The genes are TRBV5-5 and TRBJ1-2, with no clear D. In germline, CDR1 is SGHKS, CDR2 YYEKEE (reference sequence). The CDR3 is 15 residues long. Trimming left V 1 base short and J 6 bases short, with 16 bases between. This CDR3 is CASSLFRGQPHGYTF. The CDR3 coding sequence is TGTGCCAGCAGCTTGTTCCGTGGGCAGCCCCATGGCTACACCTTC.

The V and J genes are TRBV2 and TRBJ2-1, with D maybe TRBD1 (5 bases). V lost 7 bases to trimming and J lost 3 bases, with 13 bases between them. The CDR3 has 14 residues. Germline V gene sequence: CDR1 SNHLY, CDR2 FYNNEI. The CDR3 is CASTRTRLYNEQFF. The CDR3 region has the DNA TGTGCCAGCACAAGGACACGCCTCTACAATGAGCAGTTCTTC.

This clone was seen only a few times. The chain combines TRBV5-6 with TRBJ1-2, with 9 positions matching TRBD1. The CDR3 extends over 14 amino acids. Looked up from germline, CDR1 is SGHDT and CDR2 is YYEEEE. The V and J ends lost 6 bases and 2 bases, in that order; junction bases with no gene match: 5. Written as DNA, the CDR3 is TGTGCCAGCAAAAGACAGGGGGAGAACTATGGCTACACCTTC. This codes for CASKRQGENYGYTF. Based on the CDR3 plus reference TRBV5-6 and TRBJ1-2, the full variable domain is DAGVTQSPTHLIKTRGQQVTLRCSPKSGHDTVSWYQQALGQGPQFIFQYYEEEERQRGNFPDRFSGHQFPNYSSELNVNALLLGDSALYLCASKRQGENYGYTFGSGTRLTVV.

This clone occurred once. The chain joins TRBV12-3 or TRBV12-4 to TRBJ1-2, with D perhaps TRBD1 (5 bases). The CDR3 contains 12 residues. Deletions cut 2 bases from V and 12 bases from J, with 13 bases between. For the CDR3, the DNA is TGTGCCAGCAGTTTATCCGGCAGGGTGAACACCTTC. It is translated as CASSLSGRVNTF.

This chain joins TRBV11-2 and TRBJ2-5; the D gene is possibly TRBD2 (6 bases). Germline lookup yields CDR1 SGHAT and CDR2 FQNNGV. The ends were cut back, 5 bases at V and 1 base at J, with 8 bases in the middle. The CDR3 totals 13 residues. Here the CDR3 reads CASSGGLQETQYF. Written as DNA, the CDR3 is TGTGCCAGCAGCGGGGGACTCCAAGAGACCCAGTACTTC.

This clone was recorded only once. The rearrangement uses TRBV6-5 and TRBJ2-7; TRBD1 aligns across 8 bases. Trimming took 4 bases from V and 3 from J; bases not matched to a gene: 2. The CDR3 is made up of 13 amino acids. From germline, CDR1 is MNHEY and CDR2 SVGAGI. DNA for the CDR3: TGTGCCAGCAGTTGGACAGGGTTCTACGAGCAGTACTTC. This codes for CASSWTGFYEQYF.

This chain connects TRBV7-2 to TRBJ2-3, with a weak D call TRBD2 (6 bases). This CDR3 is built from 15 residues. CDR1 SGHTA and CDR2 FQGNSA come from the germline V gene. V lost 5 bases, J lost 0 bases, and 12 bases lay in between. The CDR3 loop reads CASSPTRGSTDTQYF. CDR3 in DNA: TGTGCCAGCAGCCCGACGCGGGGAAGCACAGATACGCAGTATTTT.

The chain couples TRBV28 to TRBJ1-2, with unresolved D. The V gene lost 6 bases and the J gene lost 3 bases, with 11 bases spanning the gap. This CDR3 contains 13 residues. Germline V gene sequence: CDR1 MDHEN, CDR2 SYDVKM. CDR3 amino acids: CASSSGRHYGYTF. The DNA of the CDR3 is TGTGCCAGCAGCAGTGGGCGTCACTATGGCTACACCTTC.

The J gene is TRBJ2-2, the V gene TRBV5-1; D gene unclear. The CDR3 spans 16 residues. Trimming shortened V by 0 bases and J by 1 base, and 10 bases separated the two germline ends. CDR1 and CDR2 from the germline V gene are SGHRS and YFSETQ. CDR3 DNA sequence: TGCGCCAGCAGCTTGGGGCAGGTGGGGAACACCGGGGAGCTGTTTTTT. This gives the protein CASSLGQVGNTGELFF.

The genes are TRBV5-4 and TRBJ2-1; 9 bases align to TRBD2. The junction had 8 bases not matched to a gene; V was cut back by 0 bases and J by 7 bases. Germline loops: CDR1 SGHNT, CDR2 YYREEE (reference sequence). This CDR3 has 16 amino acids. The CDR3 protein is CASSLGSGLATNEQFF. The CDR3 coding sequence is TGTGCCAGCAGCTTGGGGTCCGGACTAGCGACGAATGAGCAGTTCTTC.

This chain joins TRBV6-5 and TRBJ1-2; maybe TRBD1 (6 bases). Trimming took off 6 bases at V and 1 base at J, with 9 bases between the two ends. The CDR3 runs to 13 residues. The germline gives CDR1 MNHEY, CDR2 SVGAGI. The CDR3 sequence is CASREDSNYGYTF. The CDR3 DNA sequence: TGTGCCAGCAGGGAGGACAGTAACTATGGCTACACCTTC.

The chain has TRBV5-5 and TRBJ1-2, with D uncertain. Deletions cut 5 bases from V and 3 bases from J, with 5 bases between. The CDR3 length is 11 residues. Germline loops: CDR1 SGHKS, CDR2 YYEKEE (reference sequence). CDR3 region: CASSRDYGYTF. CDR3 in DNA: TGTGCCAGCAGTCGAGACTATGGCTACACCTTC.

With regard to this clone: Distinct nucleotide sequences in the sample also encode this CDR3. The genes are TRBV19 and TRBJ1-5; TRBD1 might be the D (5 bases). V dropped 1 base and J dropped 2 bases, with 9 bases sitting between them. Germline-derived CDR1 and CDR2 are LNHDA and SQIVND (reference sequence). The CDR3 spans 15 residues. For the CDR3, the DNA is TGTGCCAGTAGTATAGGTAGGGGCGGCAATCAGCCCCAGCATTTT. It encodes CASSIGRGGNQPQHF.

The CDR3 sequence is CATELWGRTSGLAGVGSYNEQFF. The CDR3, as DNA: TGTGCCACCGAACTTTGGGGGAGGACTAGTGGACTAGCGGGAGTGGGCTCCTACAATGAGCAGTTCTTC. This chain links TRBV2 with TRBJ2-1, with 13 bases that match TRBD2. J gave up 0 bases and V 10 bases, and 27 bases lay outside the gene matches. The germline CDR1 and CDR2 sequences are SNHLY and FYNNEI. The CDR3 is 23 residues long.

V and J are TRBV30 and TRBJ2-1; D is unresolved. The CDR3 extends over 12 amino acids. V gave up 2 bases and J gave up 9 bases, with 11 bases separating them. From germline, CDR1 is GTSNPN and CDR2 SVGIG (reference sequence). The CDR3 region has the DNA TGTGCCTGGAGTTCGGGTTTGGGTGAGCAGTTCTTC. Its translation is CAWSSGLGEQFF.

V and J are TRBV27 and TRBJ2-7; 7 positions match TRBD2. Looked up from germline, CDR1 is MNHEY and CDR2 is SMNVEV (reference sequence). The junction had 13 bases not matched to a gene; V was cut back by 6 bases and J by 5 bases. This CDR3 spans 15 amino acids. The CDR3 DNA is TGTGCCAGCAGCCGTCCGGGGCGGGAGTACCACGAGCAGTACTTC. It encodes CASSRPGREYHEQYF.

V usage is TRBV14 and J usage is TRBJ2-7; 7 nucleotides agree with TRBD2. The CDR3 loop spans 15 amino acids. V dropped 1 base and J dropped 7; count of bases not matched to a gene: 10. Germline V gene lookup returns CDR1 SGHDN and CDR2 FVKESK. CDR3 DNA sequence: TGTGCCAGCAGCCAAGCGTCCAGGGCCGGGGGGGAGCAGTACTTC. The encoded protein is CASSQASRAGGEQYF.

V gene TRBV29-1 combines with J gene TRBJ2-7; D might be TRBD1 (5 bases). Trimming shortened V by 4 bases and J by 0 bases, and 10 bases separated the two germline ends. CDR3 length: 13 residues. Per the germline V gene, CDR1 is SQVTM and CDR2 is ANQGSEA. Here the CDR3 reads CSVARQSSYEQYF. The CDR3 DNA sequence: TGCAGCGTTGCCCGACAGAGCTCCTACGAGCAGTACTTC.

This clone occurred once. The chain has TRBV30 and TRBJ1-2; no reliable D call. V dropped 0 bases and J dropped 4 bases, with 3 bases sitting between them. CDR3 size: 11 residues. Per germline, CDR1 GTSNPN and CDR2 SVGIG (reference sequence). This chain's CDR3 is CAWSVSYGYTF. The CDR3 DNA sequence: TGTGCCTGGAGTGTTAGCTATGGCTACACCTTC. Full variable domain (rest looked up from reference TRBV30 and TRBJ1-2): SQTIHQWPATLVQPVGSPLSLECTVEGTSNPNLYWYRQAAGRGLQLLFYSVGIGQISSEVPQNLSASRPQDRQFILSSKKLLLSDSGFYLCAWSVSYGYTFGSGTRLTVV.

This rearrangement joins TRBV10-3 to TRBJ1-4; 10 bases match TRBD1. Germline CDR1 reads ENHRY; CDR2 reads SYGVKD. The V and J ends lost 5 bases and 1 base, in that order; junction bases with no gene match: 7. The CDR3 consists of 17 residues. CDR3 protein: CAISPGQGLVTNEKLFF. The CDR3 nucleotides read TGTGCCATCAGTCCGGGACAGGGGTTGGTAACTAATGAAAAACTGTTTTTT.